This T cell receptor (beta chain) is drawn from a study of CD8+ T cells in alopecia areata. Overall study context: Dosing spanned 6 to 18 months on tofacitinib, then 6 months off drug.

RNA was isolated and reverse transcribed to cDNA, the sequencing template. Assay: immunoSEQ multiplex PCR; the TCRdb copy retains only in-frame clones and omits some. Found here are over 60,000 clones, around 42% of them singletons; the top ten hold about a fifth. Specified treatment: oral pan-JAK inhibitor, 5-10 mg twice daily. Peripheral blood, together with lesional scalp punch biopsies, was collected from alopecia areata patients. Ten or more counts support this clone. The sample here was CD8+ T cells sorted from blood, taken between weeks 36 and 40, from a patient treated with tofacitinib. The source of this sequence is a human donor with alopecia areata.

The CDR3 region is CASSQDSSGTQYF. CDR3 coding DNA: TGCGCCAGCAGCCAAGATAGTTCGGGAACGCAGTATTTT. The V call is TRBV23-1, the J call TRBJ2-3, with D possibly being TRBD2 (5 bases). TRBV23-1 qualifies as an ORF whose function is uncertain. Trimming shortened V by 6 bases and J by 9 bases, and 16 bases separated the two germline ends. The CDR3 is made up of 13 amino acids.